This T cell receptor beta chain was profiled in a study of blood T cell repertoires in COVID-19. In the original workflow: Reference gene primer amplification gave nucleated cell count estimates. Sequencing was performed with immunoSEQ multiplex PCR; in TCRdb, only in-frame clones are kept and a portion is missing. V, J and clone size are those of that table, while D and trimming were read from the DNA. The table lists more than 60,000 clones, roughly 90% of them singletons. The CDR3 has 15 residues. CDR1 is DFQATT and CDR2 is SNEGSKA in the germline V gene (reference sequence). Trimming took off 3 bases at V and 5 bases at J, with 19 bases between the two ends.

Material for sequencing was peripheral blood. The rearrangement uses TRBV20-1 and TRBJ1-1; perhaps TRBD1 as D (6 bases). The sequence was collected from a woman in her 50s with active or convalescent COVID-19. CDR3 protein: CSASHPGQPVTEAFF. CDR3 sequence (DNA): TGCAGTGCTAGTCATCCGGGACAACCGGTTACTGAAGCTTTCTTT.